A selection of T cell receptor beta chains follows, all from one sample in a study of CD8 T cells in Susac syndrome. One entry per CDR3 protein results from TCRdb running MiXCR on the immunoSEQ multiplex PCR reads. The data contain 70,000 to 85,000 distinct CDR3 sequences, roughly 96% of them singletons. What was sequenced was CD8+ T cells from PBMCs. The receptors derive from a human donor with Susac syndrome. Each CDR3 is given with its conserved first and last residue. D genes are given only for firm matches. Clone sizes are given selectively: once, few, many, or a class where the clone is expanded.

TGTGCCAGCTCACCATACAGGGTGATATGGCCCCAGCATTTT,CASSPYRVIWPQHF,-,TRBV18,-,TRBJ1-5
TGTGCCAGCAGCCCGACGGGAGTAAACAATGAGCAATTCTTC,CASSPTGVNNEQFF,-,TRBV7-9,-,TRBJ2-1
TGCGCCAGCAGCCAAACCCTCACAGATACGCAGTATTTT,CASSQTLTDTQYF,-,TRBV4-3,-,TRBJ2-3
TGCGCCAGCAGCCAAGTAGCCCGCCCCAAGAGGGAGACCCAGTACTTC,CASSQVARPKRETQYF,-,TRBV4-3,-,TRBJ2-5
TGTGCCAGCAGTTTGGGGGGGTCCTACAATGAGCAGTTCTTC,CASSLGGSYNEQFF,TRBD2,TRBV12-3/TRBV12-4,-,TRBJ2-1
TGTGCCAGCAGCTTAGTAGTCGCAGCCCGGGAGACCCAGTACTTC,CASSLVVAARETQYF,-,TRBV7-8,-,TRBJ2-5
TGTGCCAGCAGTTTGGGGTATGAAAAACTGTTTTTT,CASSLGYEKLFF,-,TRBV28,-,TRBJ1-4
TGTGCCAGCAGCTTAGGGCCGGGAGATGTTTCCTACGAGCAGTACTTC,CASSLGPGDVSYEQYF,-,TRBV7-8,-,TRBJ2-7
TGCGCCAGCAGCCATCCGCACGGGGGGAGCACAGATACGCAGTATTTT,CASSHPHGGSTDTQYF,TRBD2,TRBV4-1,-,TRBJ2-3
TGCAGTGCTAGGTGGGGCCCGTACACCGGGGAGCTGTTTTTT,CSARWGPYTGELFF,-,TRBV20-1,-,TRBJ2-2
TGCAGCGCTCAAGGGTCAGGAGTCTACGAGCAGTACTTC,CSAQGSGVYEQYF,-,TRBV29-1,-,TRBJ2-7
TGCAGCGGAGACGGGACTAGCGGGAGCAGTCCCTACAATGAGCAGTTCTTC,CSGDGTSGSSPYNEQFF,TRBD2,TRBV29-1,-,TRBJ2-1
TGTGCCAGCAGCCAAGATAGGGGGGAAAGGGCTGAAGCTTTCTTT,CASSQDRGERAEAFF,-,TRBV14,-,TRBJ1-1
TGTGCCAGCAGCTTATCCGGACCTTTACGGGAAAAACTGTTTTTT,CASSLSGPLREKLFF,-,TRBV7-8,-,TRBJ1-4
TGTGCCAGCAGTCAACCTCAGGGAATCAATACGCAGTATTTT,CASSQPQGINTQYF,-,TRBV12-3/TRBV12-4,-,TRBJ2-3
TGTGCCAGTAGTTTGGGCTTAACTGAAGCTTTCTTT,CASSLGLTEAFF,-,TRBV19,-,TRBJ1-1
TGTGCCACCAGCAGAGATAGGGCAGACTTCTATGGCTACACCTTC,CATSRDRADFYGYTF,-,TRBV15,-,TRBJ1-2
TGCGCCAGCAGCTTGTTGAGGGCTGGGAACACTGAAGCTTTCTTT,CASSLLRAGNTEAFF,-,TRBV5-1,-,TRBJ1-1
TGTGCCAGCCTGGGTCCCGGGGTGACCCAGTACTTC,CASLGPGVTQYF,-,TRBV2,-,TRBJ2-5
TGCAGTGCTAGATGGACAGGGGATGGAGAGACCCAGTACTTC,CSARWTGDGETQYF,TRBD1,TRBV20-1,-,TRBJ2-5
TGTGCCAGCAGCTCGGACTCTTCCAATGAGCAGTTCTTC,CASSSDSSNEQFF,-,TRBV7-9,few,TRBJ2-1
TGTGCCAGCAGCCAAGATCTGGGTACCTATAATCAGCCCCAGCATTTT,CASSQDLGTYNQPQHF,-,TRBV4-2,once,TRBJ1-5
TGCAGTGCTAGCTATTTCTTCGACAGGGAGTTTACAGATACGCAGTATTTT,CSASYFFDREFTDTQYF,TRBD1,TRBV20-1,-,TRBJ2-3
TGTGCCAGCACCCTCCGTGGGGAAAAACTGTTTTTT,CASTLRGEKLFF,-,TRBV7-9,-,TRBJ1-4
TGCAGCGTTGGTGGGGGGACTGAAGCTTTCTTT,CSVGGGTEAFF,-,TRBV29-1,few,TRBJ1-1
TGTGCCAGCAGCTCCGGGGGCCTAGTGGATGAGCAGTTCTTC,CASSSGGLVDEQFF,-,TRBV6-5,-,TRBJ2-1
TGTGCCAGCAGCCCCGGACCTGAGGTTAAACTGTTTTTT,CASSPGPEVKLFF,-,TRBV9,-,TRBJ1-4
TGCGCCAGCAGCCAAGCCCTTCGACAGGGCTACAATGAGCAGTTCTTC,CASSQALRQGYNEQFF,TRBD1,TRBV4-3,-,TRBJ2-1
TGCAGTGCTAGAGATCCCGGGACTAGCGGATACGAGCAGTACTTC,CSARDPGTSGYEQYF,TRBD2,TRBV20-1,-,TRBJ2-7
TGCAGTGCTAGAACCACCGGGGCTCAGTATGGCTACACCTTC,CSARTTGAQYGYTF,-,TRBV20-1,-,TRBJ1-2
TGTGCCAGCAGTTTAGTTATTAAGATAGGGGACAGGGGCTACGAGCAGTACTTC,CASSLVIKIGDRGYEQYF,TRBD1,TRBV28,once,TRBJ2-7
TGTGCCAGCAGCGTAGCTGGAGTAGGGAACAATGAGCAGTTCTTC,CASSVAGVGNNEQFF,-,TRBV9,once,TRBJ2-1
TGCGCCAGCAGCCATAGGGACGGATCGTACAATGAGCAGTTCTTC,CASSHRDGSYNEQFF,-,TRBV4-3,-,TRBJ2-1
TGTGCCAGCAGCTGGGACAGGGAGCAAGGCACTGAAGCTTTCTTT,CASSWDREQGTEAFF,TRBD1,TRBV11-2,once,TRBJ1-1
TGTGCCAGCAACCCTCCCTGGGGGGGGACTGAAGCTTTCTTT,CASNPPWGGTEAFF,-,TRBV12-3/TRBV12-4,-,TRBJ1-1
TGTGCCAGCAGTTACCCCGAAGGGGGCGATACGCAGTATTTT,CASSYPEGGDTQYF,TRBD1,TRBV7-9,-,TRBJ2-3
TGTGCCAGCAGCGGGACTAGCGGAGGATACAATGAGCAGTTCTTC,CASSGTSGGYNEQFF,TRBD2,TRBV5-4,once,TRBJ2-1
TGTGCCAGTAGCAGAAGCGGGGGGCCTTACAATGAGCAGTTCTTC,CASSRSGGPYNEQFF,TRBD2,TRBV19,-,TRBJ2-1
TGCAGCGGGACTACATACAATGAGCAGTTCTTC,CSGTTYNEQFF,TRBD2,TRBV20-1,-,TRBJ2-1
TGCAGCGTTACAGGGTACTATGGCTACACCTTC,CSVTGYYGYTF,-,TRBV29-1,-,TRBJ1-2
TGTGCCAGCAGTTACTCGGCCGGGGAGCTGTTTTTT,CASSYSAGELFF,-,TRBV6-2/TRBV6-3,once,TRBJ2-2
TGCAGCGTTCCCGGGACTAGGGGTTGGTACCAAGAGACCCAGTACTTC,CSVPGTRGWYQETQYF,TRBD2,TRBV29-1,-,TRBJ2-5
TGCAGTGCTAGAGATCAGATAGCGGGAGGGCCATACGAGCAGTACTTC,CSARDQIAGGPYEQYF,TRBD2,TRBV20-1,-,TRBJ2-7
TGCGCCTTCACCCGGGGAGAAGCGGGGGGGGGCGGGGAGCAGTTCTTC,CAFTRGEAGGGGEQFF,TRBD2,TRBV4-3,-,TRBJ2-1
TGTGCCAGCAGCCCCGGGCGAACGTATGGCTACACCTTC,CASSPGRTYGYTF,-,TRBV27,-,TRBJ1-2